The 7 T cell receptor beta chains below were found in one sample sequenced in a study of blood T cells in healthy people across ages. For the second PCR, which ran for 7 to 11 cycles, a sample-barcoded 5' primer and a J-beta primer mix were used. TCRdb independently ran MiXCR on the 5' RACE reads; one entry per CDR3 protein. The table records about 1.5 million distinct CDR3 sequences, around 40% of them present only once. The source material was blood. These receptor sequences come from a woman aged 18-29 years in good health.

V is TRBV20-1 and J is TRBJ1-2, with D perhaps matching TRBD1 (6 bases). The V gene lost 0 bases and the J gene lost 7 bases, with 21 bases spanning the gap. CDR1 and CDR2 (germline): DFQATT, SNEGSKA (reference sequence). The CDR3 runs to 16 residues. The CDR3 loop is CSAREPSMTGWAGYTF. DNA of the CDR3: TGCAGTGCTAGAGAGCCTTCTATGACAGGTTGGGCTGGCTACACCTTC.

The V and J genes are TRBV6-1 and TRBJ2-4, with D possibly matching TRBD2 (6 bases). The end of the DNA fits TRBJ2-7 better, so the J call may be wrong. Germline V gene lookup returns CDR1 MNHNS and CDR2 SASEGT. The CDR3 consists of 17 residues. The CDR3 DNA is TGTGCCAGCAGCATGGGGATCTTAGGAGGGACGACCTACGAGCAGTACTTC. It yields the protein CASSMGILGGTTYEQYF.

The chain recombines TRBV5-1 with TRBJ2-3; D may be TRBD1 or TRBD2 (6 bases each). The germline CDR1 and CDR2 sequences are SGHRS and YFSETQ. V was cut by 6 bases and J by 3 bases, with 20 bases left in between. The CDR3 spans 16 residues. DNA for the CDR3: TGCGCCAGCACCAGCCGGAAGGGGGGAGTGACAGATACGCAGTATTTT. This gives the protein CASTSRKGGVTDTQYF.

V gene TRBV9 combines with J gene TRBJ1-1; D gene unclear. CDR3 length: 13 amino acids. The V gene's germline CDR1 is SGDLS and CDR2 YYNGEE. V lost 4 bases, J lost 1 base, and 8 bases lay in between. The CDR3 reads CASSTARNTEAFF. DNA of the CDR3: TGTGCCAGCAGCACCGCGAGGAACACTGAAGCTTTCTTT. Full variable domain (outside the CDR3, taken from reference TRBV9 and TRBJ1-1): DSGVTQTPKHLITATGQRVTLRCSPRSGDLSVYWYQQSLDQGLQFLIQYYNGEERAKGNILERFSAQQFPDLHSELNLSSLELGDSALYFCASSTARNTEAFFGQGTRLTVV.

The chain uses TRBV15 and TRBJ1-2; unclear D gene. Germline CDR1 reads LNHNV; CDR2 reads YYDKDF (reference sequence). V lost 4 bases to trimming and J lost 7 bases, with 25 bases between them. The CDR3 contains 17 residues. The CDR3 protein is CATSKAAIDSEKGGYTF. In DNA form, the CDR3 reads TGTGCCACCAGCAAGGCAGCCATAGACTCCGAGAAGGGTGGCTACACCTTC.

The chain couples TRBV27 to TRBJ1-2; 11 bases fit TRBD1. CDR1 MNHEY and CDR2 SMNVEV come from the germline V gene (reference sequence). The CDR3 totals 18 residues. The V segment lost 5 bases and the J segment 0 bases; nucleotides outside the gene matches: 11. The CDR3 region has the DNA TGTGCCAGCAGTCACCTGGGACAGGGGGGCAAAACTAACTATGGCTACACCTTC. This gives the protein CASSHLGQGGKTNYGYTF.

The chain uses TRBV4-3 and TRBJ2-7; 7 bases match TRBD1. This CDR3 is built from 18 residues. Trimming removed 0 bases from V and 0 bases from J; junction bases left unmatched: 11. Germline values: CDR1 LGHNA, CDR2 YSLEER. CDR3 in amino acids: CASSQEPTGSIYSYEQYF. CDR3 DNA: TGCGCCAGCAGCCAAGAACCGACAGGGTCGATTTACTCCTACGAGCAGTACTTC.